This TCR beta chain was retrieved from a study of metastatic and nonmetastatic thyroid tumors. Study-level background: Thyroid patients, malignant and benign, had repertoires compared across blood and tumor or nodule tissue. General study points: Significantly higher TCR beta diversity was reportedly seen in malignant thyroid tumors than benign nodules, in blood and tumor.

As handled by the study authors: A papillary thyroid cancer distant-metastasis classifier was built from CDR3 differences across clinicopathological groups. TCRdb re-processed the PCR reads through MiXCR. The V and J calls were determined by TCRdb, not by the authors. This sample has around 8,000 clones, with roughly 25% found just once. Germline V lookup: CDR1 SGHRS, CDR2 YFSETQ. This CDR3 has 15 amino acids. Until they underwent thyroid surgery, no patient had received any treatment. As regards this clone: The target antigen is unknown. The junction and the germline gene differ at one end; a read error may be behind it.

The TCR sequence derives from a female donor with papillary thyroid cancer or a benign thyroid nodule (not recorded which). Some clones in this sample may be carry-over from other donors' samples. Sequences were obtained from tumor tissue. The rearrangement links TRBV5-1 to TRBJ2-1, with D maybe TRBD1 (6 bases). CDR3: CVSSSQGWSYNEQFF. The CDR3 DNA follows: TGCGTCAGCAGCTCACAGGGCTGGTCCTACAATGAGCAGTTCTTC. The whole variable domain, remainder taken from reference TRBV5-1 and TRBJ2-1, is KAGVTQTPRYLIKTRGQQVTLSCSPISGHRSVSWYQQTPGQGLQFLFEYFSETQRNKGNFPGRFSGRQFSNSRSEMNVSTLELGDSALYLCVSSSQGWSYNEQFFGPGTRLTVL.